This TCR beta chain was recorded in a study of CD8+CD57+ T cells in acquired aplastic anemia. General study points: Levels of CD8+ Simpson's diversity were not significantly distinct in patients versus controls. Patients and controls shared twenty-nine CD8+ CDR3 sequences, which appeared highly expressed in patients and within their immunodominant clones.

Sequencing was done on patients that had shown CD8+CD57+ cell expansion by flow cytometry. Severe acquired aplastic anemia was diagnosed in all patients. Blood was sampled before the patients had received any therapy. For this clonotype: Its antigen is unidentified.

Genomic DNA served as template for TCR beta VDJ and CDR3 profiling. TCRdb reprocessed the reads with MiXCR, giving one entry per CDR3 protein. The top ten clones hold roughly 64% of a sample with about 200,000 distinct CDR3 sequences, roughly 60% of them seen once. The sequence came from a human donor with aplastic anemia. The sample consisted of sorted CD4+, CD8+, or CD8+CD57+ T cells (not recorded which) from PBMCs.

The CDR3 loop is CASSWTGAKGEQYF. The CDR3 DNA is TGTGCCAGCAGCTGGACAGGGGCGAAGGGCGAGCAGTACTTC. The rearrangement uses TRBV7-9 and TRBJ2-7; 9 positions agree with TRBD1. The CDR3 runs 14 residues. J lost 6 bases, V lost 4 bases, and 7 bases had no gene match. Germline V gives CDR1 SEHNR, CDR2 FQNEAQ (reference sequence).